One T cell receptor (beta chain) is described in this entry. Its matching antigen is unknown. The CDR3 loop spans 17 amino acids. Germline assignment: CDR1 SGHVS and CDR2 FNYEAQ. Germline trimming cut 4 bases from V and 4 bases from J; bases unmatched to any gene: 11. A marrow graft followed busulfan-fludarabine conditioning, with cyclophosphamide on days +3 and +4. This record belongs to a study of T cells after posttransplantation cyclophosphamide. Study-wide points: Skin or GI-infiltrating T cells shared few TRB sequences with blood.

Sequencing was performed with immunoSEQ multiplex PCR; in TCRdb, only in-frame clones are kept and a portion is missing. The sample lists fewer than 10,000 clones; roughly 84% were seen once. The material sequenced was PBMCs, taken after allogeneic stem cell transplant with posttransplant cyclophosphamide. This TCR came from a female patient in her 40s who received an allogeneic stem cell transplant from an unrelated donor, was CMV-positive, and had no GVHD. These T cells may partly come from the graft donor. The chain has TRBV7-6 and TRBJ2-2, with 8 bases aligning to TRBD2. CDR3 nucleotides: TGTGCCAGCAGCTCTCGTGCGGGGGGCCGAGCCACCGGGGAGCTGTTTTTT. Its translation: CASSSRAGGRATGELFF.